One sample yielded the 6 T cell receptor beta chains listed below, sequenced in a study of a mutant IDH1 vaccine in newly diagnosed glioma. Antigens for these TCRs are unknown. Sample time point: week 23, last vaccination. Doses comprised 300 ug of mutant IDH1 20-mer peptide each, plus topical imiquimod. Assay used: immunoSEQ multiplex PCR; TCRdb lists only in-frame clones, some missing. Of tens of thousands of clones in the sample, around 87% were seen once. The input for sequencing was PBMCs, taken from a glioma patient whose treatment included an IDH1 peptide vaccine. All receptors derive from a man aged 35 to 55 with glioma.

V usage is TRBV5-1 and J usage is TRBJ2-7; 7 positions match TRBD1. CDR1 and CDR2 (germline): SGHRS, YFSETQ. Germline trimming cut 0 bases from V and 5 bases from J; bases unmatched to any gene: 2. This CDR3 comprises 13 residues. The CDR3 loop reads CASSLGDSHEQYF. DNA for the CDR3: TGCGCCAGCAGCTTGGGGGACAGCCACGAGCAGTACTTC.

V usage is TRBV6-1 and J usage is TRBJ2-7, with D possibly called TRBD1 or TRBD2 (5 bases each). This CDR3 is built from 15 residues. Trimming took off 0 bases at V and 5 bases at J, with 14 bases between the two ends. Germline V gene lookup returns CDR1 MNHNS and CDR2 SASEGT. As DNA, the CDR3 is TGTGCCAGCAGTGAAGCGCGGGCAGGGCCTAACGAGCAGTACTTC. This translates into CASSEARAGPNEQYF.

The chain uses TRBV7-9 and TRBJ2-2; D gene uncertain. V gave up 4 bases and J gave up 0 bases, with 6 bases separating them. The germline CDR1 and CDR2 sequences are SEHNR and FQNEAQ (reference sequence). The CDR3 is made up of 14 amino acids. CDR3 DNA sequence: TGTGCCAGCAGCTATCGTGCGAACACCGGGGAGCTGTTTTTT. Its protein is CASSYRANTGELFF.

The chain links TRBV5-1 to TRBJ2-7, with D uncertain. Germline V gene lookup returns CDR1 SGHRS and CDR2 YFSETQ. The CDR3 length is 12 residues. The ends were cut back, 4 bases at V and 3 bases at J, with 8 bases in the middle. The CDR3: CASSPTFYEQYF. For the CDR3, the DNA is TGCGCCAGCAGCCCTACTTTCTACGAGCAGTACTTC.

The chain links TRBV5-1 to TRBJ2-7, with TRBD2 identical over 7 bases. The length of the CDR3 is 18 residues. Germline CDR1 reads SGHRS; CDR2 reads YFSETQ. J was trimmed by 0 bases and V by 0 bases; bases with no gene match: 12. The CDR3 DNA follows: TGCGCCAGCAGCTTGGGGGAAGGAGCGGGGCTAAGCTCCTACGAGCAGTACTTC. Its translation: CASSLGEGAGLSSYEQYF.

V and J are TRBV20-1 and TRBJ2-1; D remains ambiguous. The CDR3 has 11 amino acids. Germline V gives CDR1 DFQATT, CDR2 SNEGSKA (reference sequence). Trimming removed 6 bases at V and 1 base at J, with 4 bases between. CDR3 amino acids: CSATSYNEQFF. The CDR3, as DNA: TGCAGTGCCACGTCCTACAATGAGCAGTTCTTC.